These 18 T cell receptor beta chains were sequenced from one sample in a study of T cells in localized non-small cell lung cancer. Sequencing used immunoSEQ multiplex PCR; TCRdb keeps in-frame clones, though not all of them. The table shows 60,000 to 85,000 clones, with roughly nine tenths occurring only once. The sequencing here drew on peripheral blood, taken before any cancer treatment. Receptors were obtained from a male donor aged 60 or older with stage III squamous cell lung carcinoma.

The CDR3 region has the DNA TGCGCCAGCAGCTTGGCTCCCGGAAGCACCGGGGAGCTGTTTTTT. Translated: CASSLAPGSTGELFF. The chain links TRBV5-1 to TRBJ2-2; D unclear. Germline V lookup: CDR1 SGHRS, CDR2 YFSETQ. V was shortened by 0 bases and J by 4 bases, with 10 bases between the two germline ends. CDR3 length: 15 residues.

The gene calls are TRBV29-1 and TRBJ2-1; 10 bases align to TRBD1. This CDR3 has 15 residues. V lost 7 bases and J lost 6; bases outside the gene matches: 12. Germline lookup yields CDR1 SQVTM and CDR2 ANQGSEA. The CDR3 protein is CSARAGTGVSNEQFF. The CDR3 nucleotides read TGCAGCGCACGAGCTGGGACAGGGGTTAGCAATGAGCAGTTCTTC.

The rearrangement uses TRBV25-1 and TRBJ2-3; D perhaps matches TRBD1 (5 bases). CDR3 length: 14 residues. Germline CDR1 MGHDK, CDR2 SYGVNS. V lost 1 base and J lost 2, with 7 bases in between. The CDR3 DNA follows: TGTGCCAGCAGTGAATCAGGGAACACAGATACGCAGTATTTT. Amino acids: CASSESGNTDTQYF.

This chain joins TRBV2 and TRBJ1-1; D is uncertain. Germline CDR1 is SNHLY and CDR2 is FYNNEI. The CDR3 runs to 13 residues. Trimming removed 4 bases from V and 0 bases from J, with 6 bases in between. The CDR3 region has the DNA TGTGCCAGCAGTGTTAGAGTGAACACTGAAGCTTTCTTT. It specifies CASSVRVNTEAFF.

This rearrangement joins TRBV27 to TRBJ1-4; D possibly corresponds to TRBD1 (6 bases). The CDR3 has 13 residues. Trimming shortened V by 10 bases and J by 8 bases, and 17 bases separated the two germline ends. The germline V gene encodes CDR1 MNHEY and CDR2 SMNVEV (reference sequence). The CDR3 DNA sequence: TGTGCCACCGCGGAGGGGGGCGGAGAAAAACTGTTTTTT. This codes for CATAEGGGEKLFF.

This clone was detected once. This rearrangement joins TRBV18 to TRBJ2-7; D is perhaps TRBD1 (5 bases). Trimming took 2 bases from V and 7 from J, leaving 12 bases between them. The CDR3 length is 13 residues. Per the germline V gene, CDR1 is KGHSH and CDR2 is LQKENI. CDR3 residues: CASSPRQGREQYF. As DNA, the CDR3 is TGTGCCAGCTCACCAAGGCAGGGTCGGGAGCAGTACTTC.

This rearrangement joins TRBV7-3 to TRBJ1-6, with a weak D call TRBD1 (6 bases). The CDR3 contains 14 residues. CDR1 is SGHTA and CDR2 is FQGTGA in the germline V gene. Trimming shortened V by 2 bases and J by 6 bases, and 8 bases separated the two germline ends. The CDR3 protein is CASSLGQINSPLHF. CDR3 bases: TGTGCCAGCAGCTTAGGACAGATTAATTCACCCCTCCACTTT.

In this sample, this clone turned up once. CDR3 residues: CASSPLQGTKLFF. The CDR3 DNA is TGTGCCAGCAGCCCACTACAGGGGACAAAACTGTTTTTT. The genes are TRBV7-9 and TRBJ1-4; 7 bases agree with TRBD1. This CDR3 is built from 13 residues. Germline lookup yields CDR1 SEHNR and CDR2 FQNEAQ (reference sequence). J was trimmed by 10 bases and V by 5 bases; bases with no gene match: 7.

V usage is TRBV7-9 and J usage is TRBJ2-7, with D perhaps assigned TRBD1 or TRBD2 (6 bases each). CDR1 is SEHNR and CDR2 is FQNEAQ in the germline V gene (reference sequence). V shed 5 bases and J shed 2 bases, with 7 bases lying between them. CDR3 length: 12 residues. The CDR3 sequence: CASSGGPYEQYF. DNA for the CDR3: TGTGCCAGCAGCGGGGGGCCCTACGAGCAGTACTTC.

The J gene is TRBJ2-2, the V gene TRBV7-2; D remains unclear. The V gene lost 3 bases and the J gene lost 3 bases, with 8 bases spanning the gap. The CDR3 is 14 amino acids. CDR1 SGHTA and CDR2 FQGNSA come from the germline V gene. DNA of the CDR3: TGTGCCAGCAGCTTTAGTAGGGACACCGGGGAGCTGTTTTTT. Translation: CASSFSRDTGELFF.

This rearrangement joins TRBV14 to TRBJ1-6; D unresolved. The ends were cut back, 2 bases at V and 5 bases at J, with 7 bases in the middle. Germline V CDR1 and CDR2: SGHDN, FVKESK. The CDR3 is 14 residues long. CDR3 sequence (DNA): TGTGCCAGCAGCCAATATCAGGATAATTCACCCCTCCACTTT. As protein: CASSQYQDNSPLHF.

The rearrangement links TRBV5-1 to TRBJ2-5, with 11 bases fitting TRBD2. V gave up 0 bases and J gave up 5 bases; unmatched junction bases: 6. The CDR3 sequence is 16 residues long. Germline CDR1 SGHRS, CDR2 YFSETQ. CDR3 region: CASSLGTSGLGETQYF. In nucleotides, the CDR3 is TGCGCCAGCAGCTTGGGGACTAGCGGGCTTGGGGAGACCCAGTACTTC.

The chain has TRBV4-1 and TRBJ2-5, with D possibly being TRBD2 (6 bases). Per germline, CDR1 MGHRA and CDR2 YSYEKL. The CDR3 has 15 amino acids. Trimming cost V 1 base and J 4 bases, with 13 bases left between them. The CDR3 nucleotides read TGCGCCAGCAGCCAAGTTGTGGGACTGGTAGAGACCCAGTACTTC. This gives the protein CASSQVVGLVETQYF.

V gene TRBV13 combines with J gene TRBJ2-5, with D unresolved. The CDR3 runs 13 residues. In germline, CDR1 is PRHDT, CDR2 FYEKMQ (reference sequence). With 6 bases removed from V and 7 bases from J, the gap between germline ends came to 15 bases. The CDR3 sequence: CASSQTRFGTQYF. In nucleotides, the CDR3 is TGTGCCAGCAGTCAAACACGATTCGGGACCCAGTACTTC.

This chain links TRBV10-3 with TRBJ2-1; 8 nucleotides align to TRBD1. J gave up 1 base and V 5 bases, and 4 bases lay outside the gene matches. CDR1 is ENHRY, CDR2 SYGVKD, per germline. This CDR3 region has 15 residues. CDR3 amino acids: CAISLTGGSYNEQFF. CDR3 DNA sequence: TGTGCCATCAGTTTAACAGGGGGATCCTACAATGAGCAGTTCTTC.

CDR3 sequence (DNA): TGTGCCAGTAGTGTGGGACAGGGGGTAGGTGGGGCCAACGTCCTGACTTTC. This encodes CASSVGQGVGGANVLTF. The V and J genes are TRBV19 and TRBJ2-6; TRBD1 matches 11 bases. From germline, CDR1 is LNHDA and CDR2 SQIVND (reference sequence). V lost 5 bases and J lost 3; bases outside the gene matches: 6. CDR3 size: 17 residues.

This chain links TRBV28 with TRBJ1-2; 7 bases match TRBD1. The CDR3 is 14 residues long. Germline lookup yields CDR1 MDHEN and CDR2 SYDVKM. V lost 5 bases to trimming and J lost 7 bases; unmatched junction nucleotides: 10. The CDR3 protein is CASSPPDRAGGYTF. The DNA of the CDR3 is TGTGCCAGCAGTCCCCCCGACAGGGCGGGTGGCTACACCTTC.

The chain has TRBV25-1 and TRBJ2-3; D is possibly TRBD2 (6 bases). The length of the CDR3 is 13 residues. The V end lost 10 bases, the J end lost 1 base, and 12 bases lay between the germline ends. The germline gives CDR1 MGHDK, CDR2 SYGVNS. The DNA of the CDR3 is TGTGCCATTGGAGGGATCGGCACAGATACGCAGTATTTT. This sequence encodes CAIGGIGTDTQYF.